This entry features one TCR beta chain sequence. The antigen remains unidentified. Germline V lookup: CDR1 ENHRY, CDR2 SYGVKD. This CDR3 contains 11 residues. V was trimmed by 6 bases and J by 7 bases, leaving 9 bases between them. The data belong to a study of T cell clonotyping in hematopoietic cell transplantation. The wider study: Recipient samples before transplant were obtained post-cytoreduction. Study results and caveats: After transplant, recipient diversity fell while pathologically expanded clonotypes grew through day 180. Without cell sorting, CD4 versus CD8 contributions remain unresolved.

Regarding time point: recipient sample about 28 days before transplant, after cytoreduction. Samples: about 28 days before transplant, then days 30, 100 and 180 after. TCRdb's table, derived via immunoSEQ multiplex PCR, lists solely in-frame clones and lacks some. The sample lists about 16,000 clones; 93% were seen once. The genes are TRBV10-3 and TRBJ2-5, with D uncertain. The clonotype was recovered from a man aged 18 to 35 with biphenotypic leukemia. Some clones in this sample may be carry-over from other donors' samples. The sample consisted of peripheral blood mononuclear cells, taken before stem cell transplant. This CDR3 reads CAIRTDGTQYF. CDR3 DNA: TGTGCCATCAGAACAGATGGGACCCAGTACTTC.